This TCR beta chain was identified during a study of memory CD4+ T cells and cytomegalovirus serostatus. The wider study: Of the healthy Belgian adults, 9 were CMV seropositive and 24 seronegative.

V gave up 4 bases and J gave up 9 bases; unmatched junction bases: 7. This CDR3 has 15 amino acids. Germline V lookup: CDR1 SNHLY, CDR2 FYNNEI. There are a few counts of this clone. What it binds is unknown. Single viable CD3+CD4+CD8-CD45RO+ cells were sorted as the memory CD4+ T cells. Study results and caveats: Of 150 to 200 reported CMV TCRbeta sequences, 60 to 85 were found in memory CD4+ repertoires.

Under the authors' procedure: Out-of-frame sequences were removed, leaving 2 million to 2.5 million distinct TCRbeta sequences. Produced via immunoSEQ multiplex PCR; TCRdb's table is partial and in-frame only. The V and J calls and clone size are taken from that table; D and trimming were inferred from the DNA. The sample gives about 82,000 clones, 75% to 90% of which show up once; about 0.72% is in the top ten. The rearrangement links TRBV2 to TRBJ1-6, with TRBD1 matching 9 bases. The sequencing input was memory CD4+ T cells from blood. This clonotype was obtained from an adult in good health and CMV-seronegative. The DNA of the CDR3 is TGTGCCAGCAGTGGGAAACAGGGGGCAGTTTCACCCCTCCACTTT. Encoded protein: CASSGKQGAVSPLHF.